This T cell receptor beta chain stems from a study of blood T cell repertoires in COVID-19 (dated by TCRdb to 2020 to 2021). Study-wide context: The collaborator samples originated in the United States, Italy and Spain and spanned the acute and convalescent phases of COVID-19. The prospective study material was composed of cDNA or gDNA derived from T cells, B-cell-depleted T cells, or PBMCs. The dataset comprised deeply sampled blood TCRbeta repertoires from subjects exposed to, actively infected with, or recovered from COVID-19. The repertoires were released in a freely available public database meant as a resource for research on the immune response to SARS-CoV-2. The samples were drawn from the first 160 participants of the ongoing ImmuneRACE study and from 1,254 subjects provided by 6 global collaborators. Nearly every sample came with metadata listing a de-identified subject ID, COVID-19 status, age in years and sex. Where available, HLA class I and class II types were taken from metadata supplied by the sample provider and were not determined by assay-based typing.

Reading from cysteine to phenylalanine, the CDR3 counts 15 amino acids. Just the 45-base CDR3 DNA is kept, in frame starting at base 1. V is cut back by 3 bases and J by 2 bases, with 6 bases in the junction unmatched. The germline V gene encodes CDR1 WSHSY and CDR2 SAAADI. As regards this clone: It lacks a known antigen. No base-level quality is on record; no much larger clone is a single base apart.

What the authors observed across the whole study: Clinical and demographic metadata were provided uncurated, with the amount varying by source and participant.

Another Seattle source contributed samples from volunteer blood donors who had recovered from COVID-19. Whole blood was collected in K2EDTA tubes by collaborating institutions according to the institutions' own protocols. For TCRbeta analysis, collaborators shipped samples as frozen whole blood, isolated PBMCs, or DNA extracted from either of those sample types. TCRbeta CDR3 regions were amplified from genomic DNA by means of the immunoSEQ Assay, a bias-controlled multiplex PCR. As for the original processing: Within the assay, amplification of reference gene primers was used to estimate how many nucleated cells each sample contained. To quantify the absolute abundance of each unique TCRbeta CDR3 rearrangement, sequence reads were collapsed and filtered. For each sample, productive Simpson clonality was calculated as the square root of Simpson's diversity index across productive rearrangements. TCRdb took this table from immuneACCESS and kept in-frame rearrangements with V and J called. Such tables lack part of the clones; where checked against another copy, unresolved V genes explain under half of the gap, and the rest is unexplained. D and trimming come from the DNA, and the V and J calls and clone size come from that table. The sample table lists about 240,000 clones, approximately 83% of them with a count of one. The ten largest clones represent approximately 2% of the sample.

The sequencing sample was made of peripheral blood. The TCR was taken from a man under 40 who had recovered from COVID-19. The chain uses TRBV10-2 and TRBJ2-5; TRBD1 lines up with 7 middle nucleotides. The DNA is as follows: TGCGCCAGCAGTGATGAGGGGGCGCTTCAAGAGACCCAGTACTTC. It is translated as CASSDEGALQETQYF.